The 2 T cell receptor beta chains below come from one sample, sequenced in a study of blood T cell repertoires in COVID-19. Profiled with immunoSEQ multiplex PCR; TCRdb holds only in-frame clones, not every one. The table lists 62,000 or so clones, approximately 88% of them singletons. Sequencing was done on a sample of peripheral blood. The receptors were gathered from a human donor in a cohort sampled during active COVID-19.

This clone occurred a few times. The chain carries TRBV5-4 and TRBJ1-2, with 9 bases lining up with TRBD1. Germline V gene sequence: CDR1 SGHNT, CDR2 YYREEE (reference sequence). V lost 4 bases and J lost 4; bases outside the gene matches: 8. The CDR3 sequence is 15 residues long. This CDR3 reads CASSPSGTGIYGYTF. CDR3 coding DNA: TGTGCCAGCAGCCCGTCCGGGACAGGGATCTATGGCTACACCTTC.

In this sample, this clone turned up a few times. V gene TRBV28 combines with J gene TRBJ1-5, with a weak D call TRBD1 (6 bases). V gave up 2 bases and J gave up 0 bases, with 8 bases separating them. The CDR3 has 15 residues. The V gene's germline CDR1 is MDHEN and CDR2 SYDVKM. CDR3 region: CASSLLGGSNQPQHF. Here the CDR3 DNA reads TGTGCCAGCAGTTTACTAGGGGGTAGCAATCAGCCCCAGCATTTT.